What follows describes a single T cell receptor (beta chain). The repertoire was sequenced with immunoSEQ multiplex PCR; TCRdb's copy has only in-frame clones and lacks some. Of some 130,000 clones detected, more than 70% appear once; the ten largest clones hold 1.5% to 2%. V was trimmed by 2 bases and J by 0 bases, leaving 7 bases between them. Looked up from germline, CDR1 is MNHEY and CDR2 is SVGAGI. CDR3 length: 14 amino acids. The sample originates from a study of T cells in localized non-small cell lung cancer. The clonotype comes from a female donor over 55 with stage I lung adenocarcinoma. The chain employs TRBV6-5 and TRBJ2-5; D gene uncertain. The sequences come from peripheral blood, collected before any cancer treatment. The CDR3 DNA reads TGTGCCAGCAGTTACACAAGGTACCAAGAGACCCAGTACTTC. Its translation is CASSYTRYQETQYF.